This record covers a single T cell receptor beta chain. Antigen specificity is unknown. These data originate in a study of beta chain features in type 1 diabetes. Findings of the study overall: More deletions and fewer insertions at VDJ junctions were found in patients with type 1 diabetes. When Type 1 diabetes patients were examined, their TCRB CDR3s proved moderately but significantly shorter in all four CD4+ subsets. Comparison showed that naive, central memory and Treg TCRB repertoires appeared more similar among patients than among healthy donors.

The authors reverse transcribed all of the isolated RNA, so sequencing captured expressed TCRB transcripts. TCRdb keeps only in-frame clones here, not all; method: immunoSEQ multiplex PCR. This sample yields over 90,000 clones, of which roughly 28% are seen a single time; 0.53% belongs to the top ten. The CDR3 is made up of 15 amino acids. CDR1 and CDR2 (germline): LGHNA, YSLEER. Trimming took off 0 bases at V and 1 base at J, with 8 bases between the two ends. Sequenced input: central memory CD4+ T cells from blood. This receptor was identified in a woman younger than 35 with type 1 diabetes. This chain uses TRBV4-3 with TRBJ2-3, with a tentative D call TRBD1 (6 bases). The CDR3: CASSQDEGGTDTQYF. CDR3 nucleotides: TGCGCCAGCAGCCAAGATGAGGGGGGCACAGATACGCAGTATTTT.